Here is one T cell receptor beta chain with its context. Its antigen remains undetermined. No much larger clonotype is one base removed from it; base qualities were not supplied. The data are from a study of identical twins (dated by TCRdb to the mid-2010s). Looking at the study overall: To test whether fetal clonotypes persist, the study used deep sequencing on TCR alpha and beta repertoires from monozygotic twins, unrelated adults of various ages, and cord blood. To rule out contamination, the twin experiments were replicated at different times with different library preparation protocols.

Receptor amplification or capture employed 5' RACE. TCRdb records Illumina HiSeq 2000 as the sequencer. Template switching added a universal primer binding site, and the final cDNA carried a unique molecular identifier that allowed TCR cDNA molecules to be counted accurately. Specific primers in the conserved constant-segment region were used to synthesize first-strand cDNA for the TCR alpha and beta chains. To control for contamination, every cDNA library was double barcoded, receiving both a SMART-Mk sample barcode and Illumina barcodes. Two successive PCR steps introduced TruSeq adapter sequences along with Illumina sample barcodes. The Illumina HiSeq platform was used with custom primers to sequence TCR alpha and beta cDNA libraries. As for the authors' bioinformatics: MiGEC processed the raw reads to extract unique molecular identifiers, while MiXCR was used to determine the CDR3 positions. Recombination models were inferred per individual with the repgenHMM and IGoR tools using an EM algorithm. Shared clonotypes were analyzed with the tcR package in R, and sharing was normalized by the product of cloneset sizes. To study raw recombination without the effects of thymic and clonal selection, out-of-frame nonproductive sequences were analyzed. TCRdb ran its own pipeline on the public reads, namely fastp trimming at Q25 and MiXCR clone calling, and kept in-frame beta chains. Each record represents a unique CDR3 protein, reported with the most common genes and DNA among its rows. The V and J calls were determined by TCRdb, not by the authors. Recorded for this sample are hundreds of thousands of distinct CDR3 sequences; 20% to 25% of them occurred a single time. The ten largest make up about 2.9% of the sample.

CDR3 length: 12 amino acids, cysteine to phenylalanine. CDR3 DNA only is kept here, 36 bases in frame from base 1. V drops 6 bases and J drops 8 bases, leaving 16 bases in between. Sequences SQVTM (CDR1) and ANQGSEA (CDR2) are obtained from the germline V gene. Every donor in the study was a healthy Caucasian. Three pairs of female monozygotic twins, all aged about 18 to 29 years, were included in the twin cohort. Positive isolation kits from Invitrogen were used to isolate the CD4+ and CD8+ T cell populations. The research as a whole found: Because the same donors could not be followed over many years, the conclusions depended on cross-sectional statistical analysis. Fewer insertions were carried by abundant cord blood beta clonotypes; a weaker similar trend was observed in young adult naive repertoires, while no such trend was observed in memory repertoires. Excess twin sharing in beta out-of-frame sequences was weaker because fewer shared sequences lowered the signal-to-noise ratio. Compared with coincidental sharing between unrelated individuals, out-of-frame TCR alpha sequences shared between twins showed an excess of sequences with low generation probability. Zero-insertion analyses could be partly confounded by invariant T cells such as MAIT and iNKT, although diverse VJ usage argued against such confounding for most clonotypes. In monozygotic twins, out-of-frame TCR alpha sharing was systematically underestimated by recombination models, although the models agreed with sharing between unrelated individuals.

These records were also assigned to another study, of T cells expressing NK-cell markers. The second source states: TCR beta-chain repertoires were profiled in sorted CD3+CD56+NKG2C+, CD3+CD56+NKG2C- and CD3+CD56-NKG2C+ T-cell subsets from roughly eight donors. Among the eight sequenced donors, only one was HCMV-seronegative, while the other seven were HCMV-seropositive. To restrict sorting to alphabetaTCR-expressing T cells, an anti-gammadeltaTCR antibody was added in several experiments. In six donors, the dominant CD3+CD56+NKG2C+ clonotypes ranked among the top 10 CD8+ clonotypes, making up about 1.0-7.5% of CD8+ T cells. Those dominant clonotypes were again the most abundant among CD3+CD56-NKG2C+ cells in a handful of donors, at roughly 25-60.1%. It remained unclear whether the expanded NKG2C-expressing T cell clones were specific for HCMV antigens. The study sequenced eight donors, all healthy volunteers chosen at random: three men and five women. A commercial ELISA kit detecting HCMV-specific IgG in serum was used to determine HCMV serostatus. Reads were demultiplexed and grouped by UMI with MIGEC, and clonotypes were assembled and quantified with MiTCR. To remove erroneous sequences, TCR cDNA sequences were retained only when supported by two or more reads. Downstream repertoire analysis used the tcR package, and clonotypes were matched across fractions by CDR3 nucleotide sequence plus V segment. VDJmatch was used to annotate antigen specificity against VDJdb, with one amino acid substitution in CDR3 permitted.

The sequenced sample was CD4+ T cells sorted from blood. The chain uses TRBV29-1 and TRBJ1-1; tentative D gene TRBD1, with 5 bases matching. The sequence came from a woman aged 18-29 years in good health. The nucleotide sequence is TGCAGCGTGCGTCAGGTCAGGGACGAAGCTTTCTTT. This encodes CSVRQVRDEAFF.